What follows describes a single TCR beta chain. The length of the CDR3 is 15 residues. In germline, CDR1 is SGHRS, CDR2 YFSETQ. V lost 1 base and J 1 base, leaving 8 bases between the germline ends. Generated by immunoSEQ multiplex PCR, the TCRdb table keeps only in-frame clones and is missing some. The table has over 55,000 clones, over 80% seen once; the top ten hold approximately 8%. This entry comes from a study of blood T cell repertoires in COVID-19. Study details: There were acute and convalescent COVID-19 samples, and they came from the United States, Italy and Spain.

This receptor was obtained from a man in his fifties or sixties with active COVID-19. The chain joins TRBV5-1 to TRBJ2-2; D might be TRBD1 (5 bases). The sequenced material came from peripheral blood. CDR3 coding DNA: TGCGCCAGCAGCTTGTCTACAGGGAACACCGGGGAGCTGTTTTTT. This translates into CASSLSTGNTGELFF.